This T cell receptor beta chain was found in a study of T-cell reconstitution after alpha-beta-depleted transplantation in children. The CDR3 spans 14 residues. CDR1 is SGHTA, CDR2 FQGNSA, per germline. V lost 5 bases and J lost 1, with 11 bases in between. TCRbeta library preparation incorporated unique molecular identifiers. TCRdb reprocessed the PCR reads with MiXCR, giving one entry per CDR3 protein. The sample carries about a million distinct CDR3 sequences, about 26% recorded once. A note on this clonotype: The missing conserved phenylalanine or tryptophan at the end of this CDR3 makes a read error likely.

This sequence was found in a boy in the first two years of life who had a stem cell transplant for SCID, so the T cells may come from the graft donor. The specimen was PBMCs, mostly from graft donor cells, collected 360 days after TCRalphabeta/CD19-depleted stem cell transplant. The V gene is TRBV7-2, the J gene TRBJ2-5; D is perhaps TRBD1 (6 bases). This chain's CDR3 is CASSRGQIQETQYY. The CDR3 DNA sequence: TGTGCCAGCAGCCGTGGACAGATCCAAGAGACCCAGTACTAC.